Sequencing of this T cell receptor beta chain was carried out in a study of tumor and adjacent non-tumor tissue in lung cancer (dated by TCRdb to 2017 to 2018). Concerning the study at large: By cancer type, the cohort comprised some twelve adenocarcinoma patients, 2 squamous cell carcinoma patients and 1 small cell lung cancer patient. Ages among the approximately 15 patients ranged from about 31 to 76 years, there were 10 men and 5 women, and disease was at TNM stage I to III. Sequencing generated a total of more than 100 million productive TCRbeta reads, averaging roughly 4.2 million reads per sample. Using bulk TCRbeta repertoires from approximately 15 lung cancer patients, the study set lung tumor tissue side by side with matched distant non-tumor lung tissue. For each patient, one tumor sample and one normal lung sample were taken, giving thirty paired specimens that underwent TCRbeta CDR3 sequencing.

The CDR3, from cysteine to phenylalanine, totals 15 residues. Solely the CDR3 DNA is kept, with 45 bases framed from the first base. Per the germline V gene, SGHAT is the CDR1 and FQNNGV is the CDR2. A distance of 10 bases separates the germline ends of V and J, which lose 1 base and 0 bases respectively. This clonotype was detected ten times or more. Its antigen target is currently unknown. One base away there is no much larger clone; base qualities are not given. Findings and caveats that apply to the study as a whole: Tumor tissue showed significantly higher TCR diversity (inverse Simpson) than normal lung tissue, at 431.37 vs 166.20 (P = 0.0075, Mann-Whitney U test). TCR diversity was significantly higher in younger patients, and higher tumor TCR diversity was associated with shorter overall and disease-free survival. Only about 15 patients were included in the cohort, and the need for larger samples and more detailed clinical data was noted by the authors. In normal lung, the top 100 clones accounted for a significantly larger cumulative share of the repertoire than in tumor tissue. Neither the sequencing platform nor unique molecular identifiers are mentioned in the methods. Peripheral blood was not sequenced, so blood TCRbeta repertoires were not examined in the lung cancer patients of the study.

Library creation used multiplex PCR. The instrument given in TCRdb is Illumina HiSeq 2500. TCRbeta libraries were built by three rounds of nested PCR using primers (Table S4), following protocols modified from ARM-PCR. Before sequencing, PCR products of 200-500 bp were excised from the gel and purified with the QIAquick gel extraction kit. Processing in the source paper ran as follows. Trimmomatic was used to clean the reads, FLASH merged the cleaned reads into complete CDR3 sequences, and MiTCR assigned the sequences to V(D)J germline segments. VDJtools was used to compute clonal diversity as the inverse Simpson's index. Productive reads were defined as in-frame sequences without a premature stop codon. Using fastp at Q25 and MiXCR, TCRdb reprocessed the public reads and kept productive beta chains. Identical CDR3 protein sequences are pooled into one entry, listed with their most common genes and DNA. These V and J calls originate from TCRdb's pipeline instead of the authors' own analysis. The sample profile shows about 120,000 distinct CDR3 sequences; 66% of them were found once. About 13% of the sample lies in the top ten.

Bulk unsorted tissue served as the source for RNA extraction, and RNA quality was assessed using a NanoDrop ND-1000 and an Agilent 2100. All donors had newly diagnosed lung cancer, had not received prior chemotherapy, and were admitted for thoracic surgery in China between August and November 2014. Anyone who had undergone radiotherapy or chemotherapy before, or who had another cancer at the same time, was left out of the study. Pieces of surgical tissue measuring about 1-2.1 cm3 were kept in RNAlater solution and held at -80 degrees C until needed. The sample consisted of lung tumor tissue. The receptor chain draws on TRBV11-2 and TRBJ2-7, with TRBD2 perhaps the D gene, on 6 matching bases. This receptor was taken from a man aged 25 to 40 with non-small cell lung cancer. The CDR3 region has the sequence CASSLGRGSSYEQYF. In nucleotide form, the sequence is TGTGCCAGCAGCTTAGGTCGGGGGAGCTCCTACGAGCAGTACTTC.